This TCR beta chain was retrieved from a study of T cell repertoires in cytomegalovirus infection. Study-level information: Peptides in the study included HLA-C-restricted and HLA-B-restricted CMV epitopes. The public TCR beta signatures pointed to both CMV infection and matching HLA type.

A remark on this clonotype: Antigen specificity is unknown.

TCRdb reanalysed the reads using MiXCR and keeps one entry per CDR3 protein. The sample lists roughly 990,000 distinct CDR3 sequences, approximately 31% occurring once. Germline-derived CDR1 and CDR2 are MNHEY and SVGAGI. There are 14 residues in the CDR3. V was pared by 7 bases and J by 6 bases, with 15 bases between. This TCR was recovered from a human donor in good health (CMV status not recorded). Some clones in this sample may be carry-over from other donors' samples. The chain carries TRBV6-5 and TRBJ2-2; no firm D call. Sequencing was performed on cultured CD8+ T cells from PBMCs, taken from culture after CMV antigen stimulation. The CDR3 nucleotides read TGTGCCAGCAACAAAGGGTCGTGGGCCGGGGAGCTGTTTTTT. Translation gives CASNKGSWAGELFF.